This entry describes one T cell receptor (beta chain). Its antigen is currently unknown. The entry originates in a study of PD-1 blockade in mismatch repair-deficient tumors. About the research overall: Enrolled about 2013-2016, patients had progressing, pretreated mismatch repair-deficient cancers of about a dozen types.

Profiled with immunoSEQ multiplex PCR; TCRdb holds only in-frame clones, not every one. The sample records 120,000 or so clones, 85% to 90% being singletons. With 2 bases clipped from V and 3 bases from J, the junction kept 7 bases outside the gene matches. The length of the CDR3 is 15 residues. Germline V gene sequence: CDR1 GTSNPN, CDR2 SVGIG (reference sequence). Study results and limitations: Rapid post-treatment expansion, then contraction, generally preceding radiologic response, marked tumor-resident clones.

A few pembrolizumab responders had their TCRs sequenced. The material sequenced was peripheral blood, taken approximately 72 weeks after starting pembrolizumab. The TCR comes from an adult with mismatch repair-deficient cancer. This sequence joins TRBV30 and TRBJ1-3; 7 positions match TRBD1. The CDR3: CAWSLRGIVGNTIYF. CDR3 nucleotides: TGTGCCTGGAGTCTCAGGGGGATAGTTGGAAACACCATATATTTT. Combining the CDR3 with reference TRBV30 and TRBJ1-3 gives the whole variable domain SQTIHQWPATLVQPVGSPLSLECTVEGTSNPNLYWYRQAAGRGLQLLFYSVGIGQISSEVPQNLSASRPQDRQFILSSKKLLLSDSGFYLCAWSLRGIVGNTIYFGEGSWLTVV.